This entry lists 6 T cell receptor beta chains sequenced from one sample in a study of molecular identifiers for immune sequencing clone quantification (dated by TCRdb to the late 2010s). Library preparation used PCR. TCRdb records Illumina HiSeq 4000 as the sequencer. The public reads were run again by TCRdb, first through fastp at Q25 and then through MiXCR, and only productive beta chains were kept. Each entry is one CDR3 protein sequence, shown with its most common DNA and genes. This sample has about half a million distinct CDR3 sequences in its table, and around a fifth of those were observed once. The ten largest clones add up to approximately 0.84% of the sample. Sequencing used naive CD8+ T cells from blood, with Jurkat cell RNA spiked in. The cell subset or site label corresponds to: FACS-sorted CD8+CD4-CCR7+CD45RA+ naive T cells. These receptor sequences come from a human donor in good health. Some libraries in this study had Jurkat cell RNA spiked in.

The genes are TRBV6-6 and TRBJ1-5, with 7 nucleotides matching TRBD1. V trimming: 4 bases; J trimming: 0 bases; junction bases outside the gene matches: 9. Looked up from germline, CDR1 is MNHNY and CDR2 is SVGAGI (reference sequence). There are 17 residues in the CDR3. The CDR3 protein is CASSWGTVRNSNQPQHF. The CDR3 coding sequence is TGTGCCAGCAGTTGGGGGACAGTTCGAAATAGCAATCAGCCCCAGCATTTT.

The CDR3 protein is CGMEPLAPSYEQYF. The CDR3 DNA reads as TGCGGGATGGAACCTCTAGCGCCCTCCTACGAGCAGTACTTC. The genes are TRBV20-1 and TRBJ2-7; a weak D match, TRBD2 (6 bases). The CDR3 has 14 amino acids. Germline V CDR1 and CDR2: DFQATT, SNEGSKA (reference sequence).

This clonotype was detected only a few times. The chain joins TRBV4-3 to TRBJ2-7; D might be TRBD1 (6 bases). Per the germline V gene, CDR1 is LGHNA and CDR2 is YSLEER. The CDR3 is made up of 16 amino acids. Trimming took 0 bases from V and 0 from J, leaving 12 bases between them. Here the CDR3 DNA reads TGCGCCAGCAGCCAAGATTATCAGGGGAGCTCCTACGAGCAGTACTTC. This encodes CASSQDYQGSSYEQYF.

This clonotype was seen only a few times. This chain links TRBV6-5 with TRBJ2-7, with D uncertain. The CDR3 covers 15 residues. Germline V lookup: CDR1 MNHEY, CDR2 SVGAGI. V was shortened by 0 bases and J by 6 bases, with 15 bases between the two germline ends. CDR3 sequence (DNA): TGTGCCAGCAGTTACTCGTTCGGCCGGCTAGGCGAGCAGTACTTC. Its protein product is CASSYSFGRLGEQYF.

This chain's CDR3 is CASSLGHRPYEQYF. Written as DNA, the CDR3 is TGTGCCAGCAGCTTAGGCCACAGACCCTACGAGCAGTACTTC. This chain connects TRBV13 to TRBJ2-7; unclear D gene. The CDR3 contains 14 residues. Germline values: CDR1 PRHDT, CDR2 FYEKMQ (reference sequence). Trimming took 0 bases from V and 2 from J, leaving 8 bases between them.

In this sample, this clonotype turned up many times. The V gene is TRBV7-9, the J gene TRBJ1-1, with unresolved D. V was pared by 2 bases and J by 6 bases, with 16 bases between. The CDR3 has 15 residues. Germline values: CDR1 SEHNR, CDR2 FQNEAQ (reference sequence). CDR3 residues: CASSLSVGVNAEAFF. As DNA, the CDR3 is TGTGCCAGCAGCTTATCAGTCGGGGTAAACGCTGAAGCTTTCTTT.